These T cell receptor beta chains were read from a single sample in a study of T cells after yellow fever vaccination. TCRdb processed the 5' RACE reads anew with MiXCR; each CDR3 protein has one entry. This sample carries fewer than 350,000 distinct CDR3 sequences, roughly 3.5% of them seen once, and the ten largest clones take about 20%. The sequences come from PBMCs, collected on the day of the yellow fever booster vaccination. These receptors were taken from a man younger than 35 who received the YFV17D yellow fever vaccine. Both conserved end residues are part of each CDR3. Fields, in order: V gene, D gene, J gene, clone size, CDR3 length, CDR3 protein, CDR3 DNA. A D gene is named only where the DNA matches it firmly. Clone size is stated in some rows and not others, as once, few, many or a class when expanded.

TRBV14	-	TRBJ2-5	few	15	CASSQDAGAQETQYF	TGTGCCAGCAGCCAAGATGCGGGGGCACAAGAGACCCAGTACTTC
TRBV5-1	-	TRBJ2-7	few	12	CASSLPAYEQYF	TGCGCCAGCAGCTTGCCCGCCTACGAGCAGTACTTC
TRBV19	-	TRBJ2-3	many	15	CASSKGGGDGDTQYF	TGTGCCAGTAGTAAAGGGGGCGGGGATGGAGATACGCAGTATTTT
TRBV23-1	TRBD1	TRBJ1-2	few	19	CASSQIRDRGTLFNYGYTF	TGCGCCAGCAGTCAAATCCGGGACAGGGGGACCCTTTTTAACTATGGCTACACCTTC
TRBV4-1	-	TRBJ1-2	-	12	CASSLTCPLYTF	TGCGCCAGCAGCCTGACATGCCCGCTCTACACCTTC
TRBV7-2	-	TRBJ2-1	many	15	CASSPFKGSYNEQFF	TGTGCCAGCAGCCCCTTCAAAGGCTCCTACAATGAGCAGTTCTTC
TRBV6-6	TRBD1	TRBJ2-1	medium-sized	20	CASSPFIYRISGRGSNEQFF	TGTGCCAGCAGCCCCTTTATATATAGGATTTCGGGCAGGGGGTCTAATGAGCAGTTCTTC
TRBV5-4	-	TRBJ2-3	-	15	CASSLEPVSTDTQYF	TGTGCCAGCAGCTTGGAGCCCGTTAGCACAGATACGCAGTATTTT
TRBV3-1	TRBD2	TRBJ2-1	-	15	CASSDTTSGGNEQFF	TGTGCCAGCAGCGACACGACTAGCGGGGGTAATGAGCAGTTCTTC
TRBV29-1	-	TRBJ2-7	-	13	CSVSGAESYEQYF	TGCAGCGTTTCAGGGGCCGAATCCTACGAGCAGTACTTC
TRBV5-1	TRBD1	TRBJ2-3	many	15	CASSLVGQNTDTQYF	TGCGCCAGCAGCTTGGTGGGACAGAACACAGATACGCAGTATTTT
TRBV12-3/TRBV12-4	-	TRBJ1-5	-	13	CASTHRANQPQHF	TGTGCCAGCACTCACAGGGCCAATCAGCCCCAGCATTTT
TRBV10-3	-	TRBJ1-2	-	13	CAIKSSDFYGYTF	TGTGCCATCAAATCATCCGATTTCTATGGCTACACCTTC
TRBV12-3/TRBV12-4	-	TRBJ2-3	-	15	CASSLAPGNTDTQYF	TGTGCCAGCAGTTTAGCGCCGGGGAACACAGATACGCAGTATTTT
TRBV18	-	TRBJ1-2	-	11	CASSRADGYTF	TGTGCCAGCTCCCGGGCAGATGGCTACACCTTC